The 28 T cell receptor beta chains listed next were all sequenced from one sample in a study of cytomegalovirus exposure and HLA in healthy donors. Use of 60 Vbeta and 13 Jbeta primers characterized the PCR. Libraries were prepared by immunoSEQ multiplex PCR; TCRdb keeps only in-frame clonotypes and omits some of them. The table records roughly 130,000 clones, more than 60% of them present only once. The source material was PBMCs. These receptor sequences come from a woman aged 40 to 49 in good health and CMV-seropositive.

J is TRBJ1-2 and V is TRBV10-3; TRBD1 aligns across 7 bases. The CDR3 has 14 residues. The junction had 4 bases not matched to a gene; V was cut back by 6 bases and J by 0 bases. The germline gives CDR1 ENHRY, CDR2 SYGVKD. The CDR3 DNA reads TGTGCCATCAGGGGGGACAGCCCTAACTATGGCTACACCTTC. This encodes CAIRGDSPNYGYTF.

This clone was seen more than once but under ten times. This rearrangement joins TRBV11-2 to TRBJ1-1; D remains ambiguous. The CDR3 runs to 11 residues. Trimming removed 4 bases from V and 7 bases from J, with 7 bases in between. Per the germline V gene, CDR1 is SGHAT and CDR2 is FQNNGV. The CDR3 spells CASSSYSEAFF. The DNA of the CDR3 is TGTGCCAGCAGCTCCTACAGTGAAGCTTTCTTT.

This rearrangement joins TRBV6-5 to TRBJ1-1, with 8 bases identical to TRBD1. Germline CDR1 and CDR2: MNHEY and SVGAGI. This CDR3 is 14 amino acids long. V gave up 6 bases and J gave up 3 bases; unmatched junction bases: 6. The CDR3 region has the DNA TGTGCCAGCAGCCTACAGGGGGAGGACACTGAAGCTTTCTTT. Its protein product is CASSLQGEDTEAFF.

This clone was seen a handful of times. The CDR3 nucleotides read TGTGCCAGCAGTGATTTGGACAGGGGGCAGGATACGCAGTATTTT. Protein sequence: CASSDLDRGQDTQYF. V gene TRBV6-4 combines with J gene TRBJ2-3; 11 nucleotides agree with TRBD1. The J segment lost 6 bases and the V segment lost 3 bases, leaving 5 bases of the junction unmatched. Germline CDR1 is MRHNA and CDR2 is SNTAGT. The CDR3 is 15 amino acids.

J is TRBJ2-1 and V is TRBV7-8, with TRBD1 matching over 9 bases. The CDR3 runs 16 residues. The trim removed 5 bases at V and 2 bases at J, leaving 7 bases unmatched. CDR1 SGHVS and CDR2 FQNEAQ come from the germline V gene. CDR3 amino acids: CASSTGGTGTYNEQFF. The CDR3 DNA is TGTGCCAGCAGCACAGGGGGGACAGGGACCTACAATGAGCAGTTCTTC. Combining the CDR3 with reference TRBV7-8 and TRBJ2-1 gives the whole variable domain GAGVSQSPRYKVAKRGQDVALRCDPISGHVSLFWYQQALGQGPEFLTYFQNEAQLDKSGLPSDRFFAERPEGSVSTLKIQRTQQEDSAVYLCASSTGGTGTYNEQFFGPGTRLTVL.

This clone was seen a few times. The rearrangement joins TRBV5-4 to TRBJ2-5; 8 bases are a match to TRBD2. From germline, CDR1 is SGHNT and CDR2 YYREEE (reference sequence). The CDR3 has 13 residues. V gave up 4 bases and J gave up 5 bases; unmatched junction bases: 4. This CDR3 reads CASSLSGVETQYF. CDR3 DNA: TGTGCCAGCAGCCTTAGCGGGGTGGAGACCCAGTACTTC.

The rearrangement joins TRBV7-3 to TRBJ2-2; a weak D match, TRBD2 (5 bases). The CDR3 is 14 residues long. In germline, CDR1 is SGHTA, CDR2 FQGTGA. Trimming cost V 2 bases and J 5 bases, with 9 bases left between them. The CDR3 DNA sequence: TGTGCCAGCAGCTTAGAAACGGGGACCGGGGAGCTGTTTTTT. Residues: CASSLETGTGELFF.

CDR3 region: CATSRQTGFGTEAFF. The DNA for the CDR3 is TGTGCCACCAGCAGGCAAACAGGGTTTGGCACTGAAGCTTTCTTT. This chain joins TRBV15 and TRBJ1-1; weak D call: TRBD1 (6 bases). The CDR3 runs 15 residues. Trimming took off 3 bases at V and 4 bases at J, with 15 bases between the two ends. CDR1 and CDR2 (germline): LNHNV, YYDKDF (reference sequence).

V and J are TRBV7-9 and TRBJ1-1; D possibly corresponds to TRBD1 (5 bases). Germline V lookup: CDR1 SEHNR, CDR2 FQNEAQ (reference sequence). This CDR3 is 14 amino acids long. Trimming stripped 5 bases from V and 0 bases from J, with 10 bases between. The CDR3 DNA reads as TGTGCCAGCAGCCCACAGGCTTTGAACACTGAAGCTTTCTTT. It specifies CASSPQALNTEAFF.

V and J are TRBV7-9 and TRBJ1-5; 8 positions agree with TRBD1. This CDR3 spans 13 amino acids. J lost 5 bases, V lost 8 bases, and 5 bases had no gene match. Germline V gene sequence: CDR1 SEHNR, CDR2 FQNEAQ (reference sequence). CDR3 DNA: TGTGCCAGCGCCAGGGGGCTCGATCAGCCCCAGCATTTT. Translated, it gives CASARGLDQPQHF.

The chain carries TRBV29-1 and TRBJ1-2, with D maybe TRBD1 (5 bases). CDR1 and CDR2 from the germline V gene are SQVTM and ANQGSEA. The CDR3 runs to 12 residues. The V and J ends lost 7 bases and 4 bases respectively, with 13 bases between them. The CDR3 reads CSAEEGSYGYTF. The CDR3 DNA sequence: TGCAGCGCAGAAGAGGGGAGCTATGGCTACACCTTC.

The chain couples TRBV18 to TRBJ2-3; TRBD2 agrees at 7 bases. This CDR3 has 15 residues. The V segment lost 4 bases and the J segment 1 base; nucleotides outside the gene matches: 5. Germline-derived CDR1 and CDR2 are KGHSH and LQKENI. The CDR3 loop reads CASSLWGGGTDTQYF. The CDR3 bases are TGTGCCAGCTCACTTTGGGGGGGAGGCACAGATACGCAGTATTTT. Drawing the rest from reference TRBV18 and TRBJ2-3, the complete variable domain is NAGVMQNPRHLVRRRGQEARLRCSPMKGHSHVYWYRQLPEEGLKFMVYLQKENIIDESGMPKERFSAEFPKEGPSILRIQQVVRGDSAAYFCASSLWGGGTDTQYFGPGTRLTVL.

This clone was counted a few times. J is TRBJ2-7 and V is TRBV30; tentatively, D is TRBD1 (5 bases). The CDR3 runs to 13 residues. V was shortened by 1 base and J by 0 bases, with 7 bases between the two germline ends. Germline CDR1 reads GTSNPN; CDR2 reads SVGIG (reference sequence). CDR3 DNA: TGTGCCTGGAGTGACAGGAGCTCCTACGAGCAGTACTTC. Amino acid sequence: CAWSDRSSYEQYF.

The chain joins TRBV9 to TRBJ2-3, with 15 bases lining up with TRBD2. The CDR3 totals 17 residues. After removal of 5 bases from V and 6 bases from J, the junction contained 10 bases not matched to a gene. Germline-derived CDR1 and CDR2 are SGDLS and YYNGEE. The CDR3 nucleotides are TGTGCCAGCAGTGTTCCGGGACTAGCGGGAGGAGGGGATACGCAGTATTTT. The encoded protein is CASSVPGLAGGGDTQYF.

V gene TRBV4-2 combines with J gene TRBJ1-6; D may be TRBD1 (6 bases). The CDR3 covers 14 residues. V lost 0 bases to trimming and J lost 9 bases, with 9 bases between them. Germline V gene lookup returns CDR1 LGHNA and CDR2 YNFKEQ. The CDR3 region is CASSQDLGGSPLHF. The CDR3 coding sequence is TGTGCCAGCAGCCAAGATCTAGGGGGTTCACCCCTCCACTTT.

The V and J genes are TRBV9 and TRBJ1-1, with a tentative D call TRBD1 (5 bases). Germline-derived CDR1 and CDR2 are SGDLS and YYNGEE. V was pared by 4 bases and J by 5 bases, with 12 bases between. CDR3 size: 13 residues. The CDR3 DNA reads TGTGCCAGCAGCCCCGGGGGTGGGACTGAAGCTTTCTTT. Translating gives CASSPGGGTEAFF.

This clone was seen a few times. This sequence joins TRBV28 and TRBJ2-7; D unresolved. The V gene's germline CDR1 is MDHEN and CDR2 SYDVKM. V lost 6 bases and J 5 bases, leaving 14 bases between the germline ends. This CDR3 region has 13 residues. The CDR3 DNA sequence: TGTGCCAGCAGCCCTATTACCAACCACGAGCAGTACTTC. Protein product: CASSPITNHEQYF.

The chain joins TRBV28 to TRBJ1-2; 9 positions match TRBD1. Trimming removed 6 bases from V and 6 bases from J; junction bases left unmatched: 8. The germline V gene encodes CDR1 MDHEN and CDR2 SYDVKM. This CDR3 has 14 amino acids. The CDR3 sequence: CASSHRDRANGYTF. The CDR3, as DNA: TGTGCCAGCAGCCACCGGGACAGGGCAAATGGCTACACCTTC.

This sequence joins TRBV27 and TRBJ2-3; D is ambiguous. The CDR3 consists of 15 residues. Germline CDR1 is MNHEY and CDR2 is SMNVEV (reference sequence). V lost 2 bases and J lost 0, with 9 bases in between. The CDR3 sequence is CASSLIRGSTDTQYF. The DNA of the CDR3 is TGTGCCAGCAGTTTAATTCGCGGAAGCACAGATACGCAGTATTTT.

This clone was detected a few times. The chain recombines TRBV18 with TRBJ2-1, with TRBD2 matching over 8 bases. This CDR3 comprises 15 residues. Germline assignment: CDR1 KGHSH and CDR2 LQKENI. With 3 bases clipped from V and 5 bases from J, the junction kept 6 bases outside the gene matches. CDR3 nucleotides: TGTGCCAGCTCACCGTTACTAGCGGTTAACAATGAGCAGTTCTTC. This codes for CASSPLLAVNNEQFF.

The V and J genes are TRBV4-2 and TRBJ2-7, with D tentatively TRBD1 (6 bases). This CDR3 has 15 residues. Germline-derived CDR1 and CDR2 are LGHNA and YNFKEQ. Trimming shortened V by 1 base and J by 3 bases, and 13 bases separated the two germline ends. CDR3 coding DNA: TGTGCCAGCAGCCAAGGCAGGGGACATCTCTACGAGCAGTACTTC. The encoded protein is CASSQGRGHLYEQYF.

This chain links TRBV4-2 with TRBJ2-2; unclear D gene. This CDR3 is 15 amino acids long. Germline values: CDR1 LGHNA, CDR2 YNFKEQ. Trimming removed 4 bases at V and 0 bases at J, with 9 bases between. As DNA, the CDR3 is TGTGCCAGCAGCCGAACAAAAACGAACACCGGGGAGCTGTTTTTT. Translated: CASSRTKTNTGELFF.

This chain uses TRBV7-9 with TRBJ1-1; possible D gene TRBD1, 6 bases. Germline V gene data show CDR1 as SEHNR and CDR2 as FQNEAQ (reference sequence). This CDR3 has 16 residues. V dropped 4 bases and J dropped 5 bases, with 20 bases sitting between them. Here the CDR3 reads CASSSRQDPRGTEAFF. CDR3 DNA sequence: TGTGCCAGCAGCTCCCGACAGGATCCTCGAGGAACTGAAGCTTTCTTT.

This chain connects TRBV2 to TRBJ1-2; TRBD1 matches 8 bases. With 2 bases clipped from V and 7 bases from J, the junction kept 6 bases outside the gene matches. Per germline, CDR1 SNHLY and CDR2 FYNNEI. The CDR3 extends over 14 amino acids. The CDR3 loop is CASSEMQGAGGYTF. The DNA of the CDR3 is TGTGCCAGCAGTGAAATGCAGGGGGCAGGTGGCTACACCTTC.

The chain is built from TRBV11-2 and TRBJ2-7; D is possibly TRBD2 (5 bases). The CDR3 is made up of 16 amino acids. Between the trimmed V and J ends, which lost 1 base and 0 bases, there was a span of 13 bases. Per the germline V gene, CDR1 is SGHAT and CDR2 is FQNNGV. Written as DNA, the CDR3 is TGTGCCAGCAGCTTAGCGGCGGGTCTTCTCTCCTACGAGCAGTACTTC. Protein product: CASSLAAGLLSYEQYF.

The chain joins TRBV6-1 to TRBJ1-2, with 7 bases that match TRBD1. CDR1 and CDR2 from the germline V gene are MNHNS and SASEGT. Unmatched junction bases numbered 1, after V lost 4 bases and J lost 2 bases. The CDR3 totals 13 residues. CDR3 DNA: TGTGCCAGCAGTGTGGACAGGAACTATGGCTACACCTTC. Translating it yields CASSVDRNYGYTF.

The gene calls are TRBV10-1 and TRBJ2-7; D unclear. CDR3 length equals 11 residues. Trimming left V 10 bases short and J 3 bases short, with 10 bases between. CDR1 and CDR2 (germline): WNHNN, SYGVQD (reference sequence). The CDR3 is CAKLTLYEQYF. DNA for the CDR3: TGCGCCAAGCTGACACTCTACGAGCAGTACTTC.

The chain's CDR3 is CASSSGRGLTGTDTQYF. The CDR3 nucleotides read TGTGCCAGCAGCTCCGGAAGGGGGCTGACTGGCACAGATACGCAGTATTTT. This chain links TRBV7-9 with TRBJ2-3; TRBD1 matches 7 bases. Per the germline V gene, CDR1 is SEHNR and CDR2 is FQNEAQ (reference sequence). V gave up 4 bases and J gave up 1 base; unmatched junction bases: 11. CDR3 size: 17 residues.